Listed below are T cell receptor beta chains from one sample, sequenced in a study of T cell changes during pregnancy in multiple sclerosis. The protocol was immunoSEQ multiplex PCR, while the TCRdb copy is restricted to in-frame clones and leaves out a portion. The data hold tens of thousands of clones, with about 93% observed a single time. Sequencing used CD8+ T cells from peripheral blood mononuclear cells, obtained in the third trimester of pregnancy. The receptor set was obtained from a female donor with multiple sclerosis, enrolled in a pregnancy study. Both conserved end residues are part of each CDR3. A D gene is named only where the DNA matches it firmly. Clone size, where shown, is once, few, many, or a class for clones that have expanded.

j_gene | abundance | v_gene | d_gene | CDR3nt | CDR3aa
TRBJ2-7 | NA | TRBV14 | NA | TGTGCCAGCAGCCAAGTCTTCGGACTCCTATCCGAGCAGTACTTC | CASSQVFGLLSEQYF
TRBJ2-1 | NA | TRBV9 | NA | TGTGCCAGCAGCGTATCCTCAGCGCCGATATACAATGAGCAGTTCTTC | CASSVSSAPIYNEQFF
TRBJ1-2 | NA | TRBV5-1 | TRBD1 | TGCGCCAGCAGCGATGACAGGGGGGATGGCTACACCTTC | CASSDDRGDGYTF
TRBJ1-5 | NA | TRBV7-3 | TRBD1 | TGTGCCAGCGACAGGGGCGGGCAGCCCCAGCATTTT | CASDRGGQPQHF
TRBJ1-1 | NA | TRBV2 | TRBD1 | TGTGCCAGCAGTGAAGACAGGGGTATAGACACTGAAGCTTTCTTT | CASSEDRGIDTEAFF
TRBJ2-6 | NA | TRBV2 | TRBD1 | TGTGCCAGCAGTGGCCGGGACAGGGGTTTTAAAGGGGCCAACGTCCTGACTTTC | CASSGRDRGFKGANVLTF
TRBJ2-7 | NA | TRBV19 | NA | TGTGCCAGTAGTATAGGGGGCAGTGGATACTACGAGCAGTACTTC | CASSIGGSGYYEQYF
TRBJ1-4 | NA | TRBV2 | TRBD1 | TGTGCCAGCAGTAGGGGGACAGGGGAGGTGGAAAAACTGTTTTTT | CASSRGTGEVEKLFF
TRBJ2-1 | NA | TRBV4-1 | TRBD1 | TGCGCCAGCAGCCTCAACTCGGACAGGGGGCAGTTCTTC | CASSLNSDRGQFF
TRBJ2-7 | NA | TRBV7-9 | TRBD1 | TGTGCCAGCAGCCCCAGGACAGGGGGGGAATCCTACGAGCAGTACTTC | CASSPRTGGESYEQYF
TRBJ1-4 | NA | TRBV10-1 | NA | TGCGCCAGCAGTGATAACAGCGAAAAACTGTTTTTT | CASSDNSEKLFF
TRBJ1-4 | NA | TRBV27 | NA | TGTGCCAGCAGTCGGGGGGCAGGGCTTAAGCGCAATGAAAAACTGTTTTTT | CASSRGAGLKRNEKLFF
TRBJ2-1 | NA | TRBV7-2 | TRBD2 | TGTGCCAGCAGCATAATAGCGGGGGGGGAGCAGTTCTTC | CASSIIAGGEQFF
TRBJ1-3 | NA | TRBV9 | NA | TGTGCCAGCAGCGGCCCCCCTCAGGGTATACGAAACACCATATATTTT | CASSGPPQGIRNTIYF
TRBJ2-2 | once | TRBV7-8 | NA | TGTGCCAGCAGCTTTAGAGGGACACCGAACACCGGGGAGCTGTTTTTT | CASSFRGTPNTGELFF
TRBJ2-1 | NA | TRBV9 | NA | TGTGCCAGCAGCGTAGCGGTAACGCACAATGAGCAGTTCTTC | CASSVAVTHNEQFF
TRBJ1-1 | NA | TRBV5-1 | NA | TGCGCCAGCAGCTTGGGAGGGGCAGGGGTATTCGGGAACACTGAAGCTTTCTTT | CASSLGGAGVFGNTEAFF